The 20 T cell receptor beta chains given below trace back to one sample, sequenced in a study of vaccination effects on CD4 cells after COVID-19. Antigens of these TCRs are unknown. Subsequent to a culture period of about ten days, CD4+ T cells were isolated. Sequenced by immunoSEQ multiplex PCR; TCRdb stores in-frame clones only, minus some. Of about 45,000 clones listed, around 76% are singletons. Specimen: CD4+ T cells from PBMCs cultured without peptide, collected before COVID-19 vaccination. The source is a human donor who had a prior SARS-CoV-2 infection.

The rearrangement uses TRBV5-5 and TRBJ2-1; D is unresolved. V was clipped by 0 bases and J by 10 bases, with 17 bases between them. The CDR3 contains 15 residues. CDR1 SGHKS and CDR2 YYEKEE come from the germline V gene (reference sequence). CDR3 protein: CASSLAGQWRWEQFF. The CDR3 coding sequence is TGTGCCAGCAGCTTGGCTGGTCAGTGGCGATGGGAGCAGTTCTTC.

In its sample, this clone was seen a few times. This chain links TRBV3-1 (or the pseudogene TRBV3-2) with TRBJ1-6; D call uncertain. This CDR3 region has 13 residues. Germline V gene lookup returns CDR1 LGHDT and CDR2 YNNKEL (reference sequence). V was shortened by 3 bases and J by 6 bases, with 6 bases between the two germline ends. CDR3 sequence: CASSQTRNSPLHF. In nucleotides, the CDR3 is TGTGCCAGCAGCCAGACCCGTAATTCACCCCTCCACTTT.

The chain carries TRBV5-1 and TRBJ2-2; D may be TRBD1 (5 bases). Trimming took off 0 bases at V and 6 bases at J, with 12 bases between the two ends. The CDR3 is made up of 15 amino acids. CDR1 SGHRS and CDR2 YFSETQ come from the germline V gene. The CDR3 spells CASSLGPEGAGELFF. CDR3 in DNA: TGCGCCAGCAGCTTGGGGCCCGAAGGGGCCGGGGAGCTGTTTTTT.

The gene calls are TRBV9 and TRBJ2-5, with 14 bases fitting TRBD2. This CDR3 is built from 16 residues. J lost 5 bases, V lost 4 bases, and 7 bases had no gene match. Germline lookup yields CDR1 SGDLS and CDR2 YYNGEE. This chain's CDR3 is CASSTTSGRAWETQYF. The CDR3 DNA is TGTGCCAGCAGCACGACTAGCGGGAGGGCCTGGGAGACCCAGTACTTC.

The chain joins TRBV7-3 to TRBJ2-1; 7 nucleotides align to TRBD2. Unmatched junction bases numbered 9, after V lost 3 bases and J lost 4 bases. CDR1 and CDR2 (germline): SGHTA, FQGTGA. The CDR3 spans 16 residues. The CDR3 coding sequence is TGTGCCAGCAGCTTGAGGAACTGGACTAGATACAATGAGCAGTTCTTC. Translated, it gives CASSLRNWTRYNEQFF.

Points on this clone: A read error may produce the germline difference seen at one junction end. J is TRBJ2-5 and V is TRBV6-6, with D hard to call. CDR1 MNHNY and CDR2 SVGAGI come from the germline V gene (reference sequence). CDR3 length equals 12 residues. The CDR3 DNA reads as TGTGCCAGCAGCTACTTTTGGGAGACCCAGTACTTC. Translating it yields CASSYFWETQYF.

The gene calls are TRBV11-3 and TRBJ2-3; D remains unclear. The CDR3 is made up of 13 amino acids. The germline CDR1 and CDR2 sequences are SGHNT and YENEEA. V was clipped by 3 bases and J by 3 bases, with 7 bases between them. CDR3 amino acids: CASSFVRTDTQYF. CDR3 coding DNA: TGTGCCAGCAGCTTTGTACGGACAGATACGCAGTATTTT.

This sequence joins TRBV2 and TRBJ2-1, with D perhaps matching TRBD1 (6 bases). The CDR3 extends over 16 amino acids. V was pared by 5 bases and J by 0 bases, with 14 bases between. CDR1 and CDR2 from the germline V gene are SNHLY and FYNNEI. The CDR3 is CASSTTRGGSYNEQFF. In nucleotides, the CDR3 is TGTGCCAGCAGTACGACTCGAGGGGGCTCCTACAATGAGCAGTTCTTC.

The CDR3 protein is CASSAAGGHTGELFF. Written as DNA, the CDR3 is TGTGCCAGCAGCGCTGCGGGGGGGCACACCGGGGAGCTGTTTTTT. J is TRBJ2-2 and V is TRBV7-8; 9 bases agree with TRBD2. The CDR3 sequence is 15 residues long. The germline V gene has CDR1 SGHVS and CDR2 FQNEAQ. The V and J ends lost 5 bases and 3 bases, in that order; junction bases with no gene match: 4. The variable domain in full, with the rest retrieved from reference TRBV7-8 and TRBJ2-2, is GAGVSQSPRYKVAKRGQDVALRCDPISGHVSLFWYQQALGQGPEFLTYFQNEAQLDKSGLPSDRFFAERPEGSVSTLKIQRTQQEDSAVYLCASSAAGGHTGELFFGEGSRLTVL.

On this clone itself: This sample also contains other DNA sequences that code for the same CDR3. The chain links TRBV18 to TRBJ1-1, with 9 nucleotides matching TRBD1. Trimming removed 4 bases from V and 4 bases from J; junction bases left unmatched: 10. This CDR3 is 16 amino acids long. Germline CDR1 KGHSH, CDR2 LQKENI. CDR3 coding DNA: TGTGCCAGCTCACTTATTCCAGACAGGGGGGTCACTGAAGCTTTCTTT. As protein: CASSLIPDRGVTEAFF. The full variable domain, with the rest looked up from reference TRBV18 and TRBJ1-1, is NAGVMQNPRHLVRRRGQEARLRCSPMKGHSHVYWYRQLPEEGLKFMVYLQKENIIDESGMPKERFSAEFPKEGPSILRIQQVVRGDSAAYFCASSLIPDRGVTEAFFGQGTRLTVV.

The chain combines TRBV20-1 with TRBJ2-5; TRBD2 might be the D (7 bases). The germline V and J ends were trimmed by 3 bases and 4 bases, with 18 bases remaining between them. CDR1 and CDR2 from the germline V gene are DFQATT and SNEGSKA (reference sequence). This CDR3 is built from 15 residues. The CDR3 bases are TGCAGTGCTAGTTGGCGGGAGTGGGGGCGAGAGACCCAGTACTTC. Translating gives CSASWREWGRETQYF.

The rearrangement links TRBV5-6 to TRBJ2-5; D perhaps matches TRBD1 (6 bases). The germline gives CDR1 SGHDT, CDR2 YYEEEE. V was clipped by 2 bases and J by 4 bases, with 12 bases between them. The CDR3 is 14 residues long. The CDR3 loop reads CASSFGTNVETQYF. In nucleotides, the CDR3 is TGTGCCAGCAGCTTTGGGACAAACGTAGAGACCCAGTACTTC.

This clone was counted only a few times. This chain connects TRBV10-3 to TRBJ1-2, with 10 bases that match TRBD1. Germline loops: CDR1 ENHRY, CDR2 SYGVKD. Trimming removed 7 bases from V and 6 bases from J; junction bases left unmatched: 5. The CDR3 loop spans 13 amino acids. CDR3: CAITPTGGHGYTF. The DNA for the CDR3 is TGTGCCATCACCCCGACAGGGGGCCATGGCTACACCTTC.

The CDR3 loop reads CASSPQGLSEEETQYF. Here the CDR3 DNA reads TGTGCCAGCAGCCCCCAGGGGCTTAGTGAGGAAGAGACCCAGTACTTC. The J gene is TRBJ2-5, the V gene TRBV7-9; D might be TRBD1 (6 bases). Germline V gene lookup returns CDR1 SEHNR and CDR2 FQNEAQ (reference sequence). The V end was cut by 5 bases, the J end by 3 bases, with 19 bases between. This CDR3 has 16 residues.

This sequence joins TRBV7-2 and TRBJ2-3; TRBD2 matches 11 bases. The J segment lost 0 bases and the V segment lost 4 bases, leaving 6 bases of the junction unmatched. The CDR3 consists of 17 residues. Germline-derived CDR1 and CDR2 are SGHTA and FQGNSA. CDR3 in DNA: TGTGCCAGCAGCTGGGTTAGCGGGGGGGGTAGCACAGATACGCAGTATTTT. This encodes CASSWVSGGGSTDTQYF. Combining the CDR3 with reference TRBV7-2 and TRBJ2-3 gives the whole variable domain GAGVSQSPSNKVTEKGKDVELRCDPISGHTALYWYRQSLGQGLEFLIYFQGNSAPDKSGLPSDRFSAERTGGSVSTLTIQRTQQEDSAVYLCASSWVSGGGSTDTQYFGPGTRLTVL.

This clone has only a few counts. The DNA of the CDR3 is TGTGCCAGCAAGGGACAGGGGCCAATTGATACGCAGTATTTT. This gives the protein CASKGQGPIDTQYF. The chain recombines TRBV6-6 with TRBJ2-3, with 10 bases matching TRBD1. With V trimmed by 7 bases and J by 6 bases, 7 bases remained unmatched. Germline CDR1 reads MNHNY; CDR2 reads SVGAGI (reference sequence). CDR3 length: 14 residues.

The chain's CDR3 is CAWSVGARNEKLFF. The CDR3 nucleotides read TGTGCCTGGAGTGTAGGGGCACGGAATGAAAAACTGTTTTTT. The chain carries TRBV30 and TRBJ1-4, with a weak D call TRBD1 (5 bases). V lost 0 bases and J lost 5, with 10 bases in between. CDR1 and CDR2 from the germline V gene are GTSNPN and SVGIG (reference sequence). This CDR3 contains 14 residues.

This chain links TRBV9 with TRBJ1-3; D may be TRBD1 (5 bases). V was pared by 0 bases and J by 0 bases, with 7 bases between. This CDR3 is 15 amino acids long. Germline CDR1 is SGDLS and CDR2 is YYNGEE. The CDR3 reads CASSVGGYSGNTIYF. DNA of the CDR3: TGTGCCAGCAGCGTAGGGGGGTACTCTGGAAACACCATATATTTT.

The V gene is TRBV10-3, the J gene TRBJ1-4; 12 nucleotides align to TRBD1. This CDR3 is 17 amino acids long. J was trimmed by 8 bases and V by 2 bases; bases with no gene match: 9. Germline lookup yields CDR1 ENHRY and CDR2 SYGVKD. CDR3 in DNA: TGTGCCATCAGTGAGCCGGGGAAAGGGACAGGGGGCGAAAAACTGTTTTTT. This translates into CAISEPGKGTGGEKLFF.

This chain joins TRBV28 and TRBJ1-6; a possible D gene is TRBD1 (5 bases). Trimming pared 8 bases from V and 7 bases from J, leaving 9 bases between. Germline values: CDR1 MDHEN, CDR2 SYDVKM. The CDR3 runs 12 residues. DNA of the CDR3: TGTGCCAGCGGGGCCCTAAATTCACCCCTCCACTTT. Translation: CASGALNSPLHF.